This entry lists 9 T cell receptor beta chains sequenced from one sample in a study of blood T cell repertoires in COVID-19 (dated by TCRdb to about 2020). The receptor library was made with the immunoSEQ multiplex PCR assay. Entries here come from immuneACCESS through TCRdb and include only in-frame sequences with V and J called. Some clones fail to appear in such tables; in the studies checked, an unresolved V gene covers under half of the shortfall, and the cause of the remainder is unknown. Counted in this sample were under 250,000 clones; approximately 82% of them appeared once. The ten largest clones add up to roughly 8.8% of the sample. Sequencing was done on a sample of peripheral blood. The source of these receptors is a man aged 40-49 years with active or convalescent COVID-19.

V usage is TRBV5-6 and J usage is TRBJ1-1, with no clear D. The CDR3 loop spans 15 amino acids. Between the trimmed V and J ends, which lost 4 bases and 0 bases, there was a span of 13 bases. Germline CDR1 is SGHDT and CDR2 is YYEEEE. The CDR3 region is CASSGLQIMNTEAFF. Written as DNA, the CDR3 is TGTGCCAGCAGCGGGTTACAGATCATGAACACTGAAGCTTTCTTT.

The genes are TRBV5-5 and TRBJ1-3, with D possibly matching TRBD1 (5 bases). The V gene lost 3 bases and the J gene lost 5 bases, with 9 bases spanning the gap. The length of the CDR3 is 13 residues. The V gene's germline CDR1 is SGHKS and CDR2 YYEKEE (reference sequence). The CDR3 sequence: CASSSDTRNTIYF. The CDR3 region has the DNA TGTGCCAGCAGCTCGGACACCCGAAACACCATATATTTT. The full variable domain, in which reference TRBV5-5 and TRBJ1-3 provide the parts outside the CDR3, is DAGVTQSPTHLIKTRGQQVTLRCSPISGHKSVSWYQQVLGQGPQFIFQYYEKEERGRGNFPDRFSARQFPNYSSELNVNALLLGDSALYLCASSSDTRNTIYFGEGSWLTVV.

The chain links TRBV6-5 to TRBJ1-2, with TRBD1 identical over 7 bases. The V segment lost 5 bases and the J segment 2 bases; nucleotides outside the gene matches: 2. In germline, CDR1 is MNHEY, CDR2 SVGAGI. The CDR3 contains 13 residues. The CDR3 DNA follows: TGTGCCAGCAGTCTGGGACAGAACTATGGCTACACCTTC. Its translation: CASSLGQNYGYTF.

The chain joins TRBV6-5 to TRBJ1-1; a weak D match, TRBD1 (5 bases). The CDR3 length is 12 residues. V dropped 6 bases and J dropped 7 bases, with 12 bases sitting between them. The germline V gene has CDR1 MNHEY and CDR2 SVGAGI. Here the CDR3 reads CASSRQGIEAFF. Here the CDR3 DNA reads TGTGCCAGCAGCCGGCAGGGTATTGAAGCTTTCTTT.

The V call is TRBV19, the J call TRBJ2-1, with D possibly being TRBD2 (7 bases). Germline assignment: CDR1 LNHDA and CDR2 SQIVND (reference sequence). The CDR3 runs to 15 residues. V shed 6 bases and J shed 3 bases, with 15 bases lying between them. The CDR3: CASSPGGGGYNEQFF. CDR3 nucleotide sequence: TGTGCCAGTAGCCCCGGGGGAGGGGGCTACAATGAGCAGTTCTTC.

The chain has TRBV9 and TRBJ2-7; TRBD2 matches at 8 bases. This CDR3 is built from 14 residues. Trimming at V came to 3 bases and at J to 4 bases, leaving 6 bases not matched to a gene. Germline-derived CDR1 and CDR2 are SGDLS and YYNGEE. CDR3: CASSGEAGAYEQYF. CDR3 DNA sequence: TGTGCCAGCAGCGGCGAAGCGGGGGCATACGAGCAGTACTTC.

The chain couples TRBV3-1 (or the pseudogene TRBV3-2) to TRBJ1-3, with a tentative D call TRBD1 (6 bases). Per germline, CDR1 LGHDT and CDR2 YNNKEL (reference sequence). Trimming shortened V by 1 base and J by 7 bases, and 14 bases separated the two germline ends. The CDR3 has 15 residues. DNA of the CDR3: TGTGCCAGCAGCCAAGGACAGGTCGAGGCGAACACCATATATTTT. This gives the protein CASSQGQVEANTIYF.

This clone was seen a single time. The V and J genes are TRBV3-1 (or the pseudogene TRBV3-2) and TRBJ2-6, with a possible D match to TRBD1 (6 bases). V gave up 5 bases and J gave up 1 base, with 12 bases separating them. CDR3 length equals 16 residues. Germline CDR1 and CDR2: LGHDT and YNNKEL (reference sequence). The CDR3 here is CASSLFRGSGANVLTF. CDR3 in DNA: TGTGCCAGCAGCTTATTTAGGGGGTCTGGGGCCAACGTCCTGACTTTC.

This clone was observed a few times. The genes are TRBV20-1 and TRBJ2-7, with D tentatively TRBD1 (6 bases). CDR1 DFQATT and CDR2 SNEGSKA come from the germline V gene (reference sequence). Trimming cost V 4 bases and J 5 bases, with 9 bases left between them. CDR3 size: 11 residues. This chain's CDR3 is CSAKKGDEQYF. CDR3 DNA sequence: TGCAGTGCTAAGAAGGGGGACGAGCAGTACTTC.